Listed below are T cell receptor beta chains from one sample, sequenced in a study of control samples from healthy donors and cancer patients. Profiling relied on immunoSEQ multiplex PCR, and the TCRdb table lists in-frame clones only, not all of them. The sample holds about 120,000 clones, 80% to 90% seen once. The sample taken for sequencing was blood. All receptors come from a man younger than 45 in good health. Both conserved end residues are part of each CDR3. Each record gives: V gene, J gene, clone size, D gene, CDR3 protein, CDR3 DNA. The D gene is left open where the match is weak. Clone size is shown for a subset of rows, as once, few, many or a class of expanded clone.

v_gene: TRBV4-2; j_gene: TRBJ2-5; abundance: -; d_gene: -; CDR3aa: CASSQELSRVGETQYF; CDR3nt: TGTGCCAGCAGCCAAGAGTTAAGCAGGGTAGGGGAGACCCAGTACTTC
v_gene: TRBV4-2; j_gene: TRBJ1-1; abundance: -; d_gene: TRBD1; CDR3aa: CASSQTRQGEAFF; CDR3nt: TGTGCCAGCAGCCAAACTCGACAGGGGGAAGCTTTCTTT
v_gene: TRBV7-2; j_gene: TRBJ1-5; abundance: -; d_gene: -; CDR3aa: CASSLVSYSNQPQHF; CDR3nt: TGTGCCAGCAGCTTAGTTTCATATAGCAATCAGCCCCAGCATTTT
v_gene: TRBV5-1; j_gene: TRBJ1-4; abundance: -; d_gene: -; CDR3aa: CASSLPAGGNEKLFF; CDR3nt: TGCGCCAGCAGCTTGCCGGCAGGAGGTAATGAAAAACTGTTTTTT
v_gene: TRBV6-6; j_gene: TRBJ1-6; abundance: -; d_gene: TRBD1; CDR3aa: CASTRDSNSPLHF; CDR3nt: TGTGCCAGCACTCGGGACAGTAATTCACCCCTCCACTTT
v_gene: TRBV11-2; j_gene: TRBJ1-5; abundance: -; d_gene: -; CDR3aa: CASSLDRVQPQHF; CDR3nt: TGTGCCAGCAGCTTAGACAGGGTTCAGCCCCAGCATTTT
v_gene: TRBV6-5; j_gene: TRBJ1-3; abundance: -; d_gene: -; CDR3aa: CASRGRNSGNTIYF; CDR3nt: TGTGCCAGCAGGGGACGGAACTCTGGAAACACCATATATTTT
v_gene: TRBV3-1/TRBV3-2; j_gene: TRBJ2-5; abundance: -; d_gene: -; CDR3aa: CASSQDNIPEETQYF; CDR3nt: TGTGCCAGCAGCCAAGATAACATCCCCGAAGAGACCCAGTACTTC
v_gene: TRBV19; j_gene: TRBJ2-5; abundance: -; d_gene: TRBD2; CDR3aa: CASSIGRGVGETQYF; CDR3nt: TGTGCCAGTAGTATCGGGCGGGGGGTAGGAGAGACCCAGTACTTC
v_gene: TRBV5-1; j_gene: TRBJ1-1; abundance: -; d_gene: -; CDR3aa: CASSLEVVGKTEAFF; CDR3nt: TGCGCCAGCAGCTTGGAGGTCGTGGGAAAGACTGAAGCTTTCTTT
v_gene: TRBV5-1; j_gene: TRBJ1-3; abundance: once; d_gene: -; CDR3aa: CASSLGYRASGNTIYF; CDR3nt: TGCGCCAGCAGCTTGGGATACAGGGCCTCTGGAAACACCATATATTTT
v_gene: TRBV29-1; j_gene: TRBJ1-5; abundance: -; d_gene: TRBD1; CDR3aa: CSVGTGGRNQPQHF; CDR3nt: TGCAGCGTGGGGACAGGCGGTCGCAATCAGCCCCAGCATTTT
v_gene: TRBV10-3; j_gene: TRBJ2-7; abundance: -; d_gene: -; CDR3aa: CAISESGAETYEQYF; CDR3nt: TGTGCCATCAGTGAGTCAGGGGCAGAAACCTACGAGCAGTACTTC
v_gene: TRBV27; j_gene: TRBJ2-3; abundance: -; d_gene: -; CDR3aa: CASSLWPINTDTQYF; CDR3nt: TGTGCCAGCAGTTTATGGCCAATAAACACAGATACGCAGTATTTT